This entry is about one T cell receptor (beta chain). Its matching antigen is unknown. This entry is derived from a study of T-cell reconstitution after alpha-beta-depleted transplantation in children. Study findings and constraints: Fresh T-cell production supplied most of the T-cell counts and diversity seen one year after transplant. There were reportedly several hundred expanded graft clones from which alpha-beta T cells came about two months after transplant. After transplant, high TCRbeta diversity at day 60 in some patients arose from surviving recipient T cells and thymic progenitors.

The authors prepared the TCRbeta library with unique molecular identifiers. One entry per CDR3 protein, called by TCRdb with MiXCR from the PCR reads. The data show more than 200,000 distinct CDR3 sequences, 20% to 30% seen once. This TCR came from a female patient aged 2-15 years who had a stem cell transplant for congenital amegakaryocytic thrombocytopenia, so the T cells may come from the graft donor. The sequencing used PBMCs, mostly from graft donor cells, collected 360 days after TCRalphabeta/CD19-depleted stem cell transplant.

The CDR3 region is CASSFPGTRRTDTQYF. In nucleotides, the CDR3 is TGTGCCAGCAGTTTCCCCGGGACTAGGCGCACAGATACGCAGTATTTT. The chain couples TRBV12-3 or TRBV12-4 to TRBJ2-3; 8 positions agree with TRBD2. There are 16 residues in the CDR3. Trimming cost V 3 bases and J 1 base; bases outside gene matches: 6.